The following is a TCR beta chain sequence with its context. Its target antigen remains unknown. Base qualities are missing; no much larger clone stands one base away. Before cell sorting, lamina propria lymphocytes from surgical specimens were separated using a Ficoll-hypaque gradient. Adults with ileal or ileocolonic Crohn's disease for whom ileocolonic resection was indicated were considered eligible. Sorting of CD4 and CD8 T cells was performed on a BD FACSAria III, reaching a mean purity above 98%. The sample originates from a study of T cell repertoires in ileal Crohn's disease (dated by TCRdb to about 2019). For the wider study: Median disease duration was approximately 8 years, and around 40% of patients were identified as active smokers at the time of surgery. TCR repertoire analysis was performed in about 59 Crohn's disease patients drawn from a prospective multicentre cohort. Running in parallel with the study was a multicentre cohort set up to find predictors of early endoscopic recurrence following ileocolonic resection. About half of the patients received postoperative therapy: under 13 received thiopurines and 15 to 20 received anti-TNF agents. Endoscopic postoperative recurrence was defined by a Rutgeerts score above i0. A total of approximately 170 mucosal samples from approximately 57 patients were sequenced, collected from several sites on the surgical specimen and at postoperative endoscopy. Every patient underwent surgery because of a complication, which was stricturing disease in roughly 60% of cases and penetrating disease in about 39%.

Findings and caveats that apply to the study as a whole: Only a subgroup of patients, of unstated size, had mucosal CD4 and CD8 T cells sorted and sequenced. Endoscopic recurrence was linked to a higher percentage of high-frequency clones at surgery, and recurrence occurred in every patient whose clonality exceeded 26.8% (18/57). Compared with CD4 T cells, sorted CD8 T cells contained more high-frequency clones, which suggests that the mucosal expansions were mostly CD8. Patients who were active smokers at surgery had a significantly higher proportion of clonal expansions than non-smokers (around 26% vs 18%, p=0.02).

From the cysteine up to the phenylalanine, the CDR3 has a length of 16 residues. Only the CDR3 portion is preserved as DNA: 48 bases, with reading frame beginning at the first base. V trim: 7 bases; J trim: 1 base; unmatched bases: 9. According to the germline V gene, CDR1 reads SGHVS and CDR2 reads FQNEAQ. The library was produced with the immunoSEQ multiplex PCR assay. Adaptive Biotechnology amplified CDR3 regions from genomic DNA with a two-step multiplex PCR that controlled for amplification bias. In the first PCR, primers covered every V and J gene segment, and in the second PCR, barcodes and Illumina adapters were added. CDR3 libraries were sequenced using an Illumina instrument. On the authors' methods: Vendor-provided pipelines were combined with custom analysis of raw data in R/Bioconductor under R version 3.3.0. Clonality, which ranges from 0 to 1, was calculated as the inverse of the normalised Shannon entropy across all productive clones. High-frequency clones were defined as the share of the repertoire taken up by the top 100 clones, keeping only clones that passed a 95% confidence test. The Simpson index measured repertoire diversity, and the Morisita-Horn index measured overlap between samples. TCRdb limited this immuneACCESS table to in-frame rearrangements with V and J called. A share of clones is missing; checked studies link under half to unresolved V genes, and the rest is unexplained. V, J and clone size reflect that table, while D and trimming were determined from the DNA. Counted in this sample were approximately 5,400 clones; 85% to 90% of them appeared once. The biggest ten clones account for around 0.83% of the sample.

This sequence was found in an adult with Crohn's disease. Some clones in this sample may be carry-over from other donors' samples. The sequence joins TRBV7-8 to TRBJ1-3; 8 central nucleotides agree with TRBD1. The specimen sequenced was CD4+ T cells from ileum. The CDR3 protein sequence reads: CASTSTGGGSGNTIYF. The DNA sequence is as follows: TGTGCCAGCACCTCAACAGGGGGGGGGTCTGGAAACACCATATATTTT.